These 7 T cell receptor beta chains were sequenced from one sample in a study of shared clonotypes between healthy human individuals. The repertoire was sequenced with immunoSEQ multiplex PCR; TCRdb's copy has only in-frame clones and lacks some. The sample includes hundreds of thousands of clones, less than 80% seen only once; the top ten take 1.5% to 2%. The sample taken for sequencing was memory CD4+ T cells sorted from blood. Sample subset: CD45RA-negative fraction. Receptors originate from a woman in her 30s in good health.

This clone has more than one count but fewer than ten. The chain recombines TRBV7-9 with TRBJ1-2, with no clear D. V was clipped by 6 bases and J by 4 bases, with 18 bases between them. This CDR3 is 15 amino acids long. Germline CDR1 SEHNR, CDR2 FQNEAQ (reference sequence). The DNA for the CDR3 is TGTGCCAGCAGGGAAGCCGGACCGGCGGTCTATGGCTACACCTTC. It translates to CASREAGPAVYGYTF. The entire variable domain, with the rest obtained from reference TRBV7-9 and TRBJ1-2, is as follows: DTGVSQNPRHKITKRGQNVTFRCDPISEHNRLYWYRQTLGQGPEFLTYFQNEAQLEKSRLLSDRFSAERPKGSFSTLEIQRTEQGDSAMYLCASREAGPAVYGYTFGSGTRLTVV.

This clone is medium-sized by share. V and J are TRBV5-1 and TRBJ1-1, with a tentative D call TRBD1 (5 bases). CDR3 length equals 16 residues. Germline V CDR1 and CDR2: SGHRS, YFSETQ. V was clipped by 1 base and J by 1 base, with 14 bases between them. The CDR3 sequence: CASSLTRRRENTEAFF. In nucleotides, the CDR3 is TGCGCCAGCAGCTTGACTCGCCGCAGGGAGAACACTGAAGCTTTCTTT.

The chain is built from TRBV28 and TRBJ2-1, with 7 bases aligning to TRBD2. Per germline, CDR1 MDHEN and CDR2 SYDVKM. The CDR3 sequence is 16 residues long. Trimming at V came to 3 bases and at J to 3 bases, leaving 8 bases not matched to a gene. CDR3 region: CASSFGVKRDYNEQFF. For the CDR3, the DNA is TGTGCCAGCAGTTTTGGGGTCAAGCGGGACTACAATGAGCAGTTCTTC.

The rearrangement joins TRBV5-1 to TRBJ1-1; 7 bases agree with TRBD1. The CDR3 loop spans 15 amino acids. Germline V gene sequence: CDR1 SGHRS, CDR2 YFSETQ. The junction had 6 bases not matched to a gene; V was cut back by 0 bases and J by 4 bases. CDR3 nucleotides: TGCGCCAGCAGCTTGGGGGGCACAGGGGCCACTGAAGCTTTCTTT. Amino acids: CASSLGGTGATEAFF.

This clone appeared once. The V gene is TRBV7-3, the J gene TRBJ2-7; 8 bases agree with TRBD1. CDR3 length: 15 residues. CDR1 is SGHTA, CDR2 FQGTGA, per germline. Trimming at V came to 4 bases and at J to 5 bases, leaving 10 bases not matched to a gene. This CDR3 reads CASSSRSGGVHEQYF. The CDR3 coding sequence is TGTGCCAGCAGCTCAAGATCAGGGGGCGTTCACGAGCAGTACTTC.

The J gene is TRBJ2-3, the V gene TRBV29-1, with D tentatively TRBD1 or TRBD2 (5 bases each). This CDR3 has 13 residues. Between the trimmed V and J ends, which lost 6 bases and 2 bases, there was a span of 12 bases. Germline V CDR1 and CDR2: SQVTM, ANQGSEA. The CDR3 loop is CSVQIGATDTQYF. CDR3 nucleotides: TGCAGCGTGCAAATCGGGGCCACAGATACGCAGTATTTT.

V gene TRBV28 combines with J gene TRBJ2-2; D is tentatively TRBD1 or TRBD2 (5 bases each). The CDR3 consists of 17 residues. Germline lookup yields CDR1 MDHEN and CDR2 SYDVKM. Trimming pared 6 bases from V and 6 bases from J, leaving 23 bases between. The chain's CDR3 is CASSLIWDDVLSGELFF. As DNA, the CDR3 is TGTGCCAGCAGCCTGATTTGGGACGACGTATTGTCCGGGGAGCTGTTTTTT.